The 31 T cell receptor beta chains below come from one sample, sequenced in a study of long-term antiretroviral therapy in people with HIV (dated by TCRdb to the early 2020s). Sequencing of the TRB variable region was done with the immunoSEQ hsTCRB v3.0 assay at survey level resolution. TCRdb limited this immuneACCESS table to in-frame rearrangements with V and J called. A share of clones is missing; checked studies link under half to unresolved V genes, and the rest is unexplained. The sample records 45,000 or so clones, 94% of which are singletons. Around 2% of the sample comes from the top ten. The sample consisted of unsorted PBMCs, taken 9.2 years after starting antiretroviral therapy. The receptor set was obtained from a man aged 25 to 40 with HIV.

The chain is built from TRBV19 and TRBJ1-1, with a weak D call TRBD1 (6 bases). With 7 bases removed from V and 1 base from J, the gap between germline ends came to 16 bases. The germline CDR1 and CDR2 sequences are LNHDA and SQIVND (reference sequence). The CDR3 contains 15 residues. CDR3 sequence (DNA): TGTGCCAGTAAACTCAAGGGACAAACGAACACTGAAGCTTTCTTT. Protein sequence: CASKLKGQTNTEAFF.

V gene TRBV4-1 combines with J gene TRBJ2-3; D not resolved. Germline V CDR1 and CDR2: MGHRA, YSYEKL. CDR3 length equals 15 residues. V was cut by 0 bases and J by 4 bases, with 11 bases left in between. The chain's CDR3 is CASSQEVLAPDTQYF. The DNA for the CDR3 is TGCGCCAGCAGCCAAGAAGTGTTAGCACCAGATACGCAGTATTTT.

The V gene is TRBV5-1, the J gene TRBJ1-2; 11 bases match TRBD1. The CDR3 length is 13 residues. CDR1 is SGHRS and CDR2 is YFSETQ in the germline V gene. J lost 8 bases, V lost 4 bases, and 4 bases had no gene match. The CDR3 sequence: CASSEGQGDGYTF. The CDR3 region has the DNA TGCGCCAGCAGCGAGGGACAGGGGGACGGCTACACCTTC.

As DNA, the CDR3 is TGTGCCAGCAGCTACGGGACTAGCGGAGGCGGGGAGCTGTTTTTT. Protein sequence: CASSYGTSGGGELFF. The V and J genes are TRBV7-3 and TRBJ2-2, with 11 bases matching TRBD2. Losses at the gene ends were 4 bases for V and 7 bases for J; bases not matched to a gene: 5. The CDR3 extends over 15 amino acids. CDR1 and CDR2 from the germline V gene are SGHTA and FQGTGA.

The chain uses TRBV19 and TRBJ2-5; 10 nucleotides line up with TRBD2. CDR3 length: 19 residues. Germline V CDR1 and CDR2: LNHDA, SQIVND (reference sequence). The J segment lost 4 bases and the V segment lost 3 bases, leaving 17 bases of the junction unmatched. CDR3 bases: TGTGCCAGTAGTATGGGAGCGGGGGGGCCGAAGGGTATAGGAGAGACCCAGTACTTC. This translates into CASSMGAGGPKGIGETQYF.

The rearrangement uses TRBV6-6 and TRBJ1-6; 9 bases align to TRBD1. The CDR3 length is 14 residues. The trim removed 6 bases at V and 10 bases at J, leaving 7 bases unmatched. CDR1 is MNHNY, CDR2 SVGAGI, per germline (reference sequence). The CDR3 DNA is TGTGCCAGCAGGGACAGGGGCAAGGGGTCACCCCTCCACTTT. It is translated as CASRDRGKGSPLHF.

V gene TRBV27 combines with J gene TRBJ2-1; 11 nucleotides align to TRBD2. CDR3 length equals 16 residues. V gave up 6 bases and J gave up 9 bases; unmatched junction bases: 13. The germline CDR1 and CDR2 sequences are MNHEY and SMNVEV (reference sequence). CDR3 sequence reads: CASSRTRLAGRGEQFF. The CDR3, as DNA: TGTGCCAGCAGCAGAACCCGACTAGCGGGGCGGGGTGAGCAGTTCTTC.

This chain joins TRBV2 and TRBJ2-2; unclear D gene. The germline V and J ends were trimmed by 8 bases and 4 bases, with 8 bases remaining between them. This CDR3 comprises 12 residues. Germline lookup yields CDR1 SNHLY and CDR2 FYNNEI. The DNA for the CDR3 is TGTGCCAGCCGTCTGGGCACCGGGGAGCTGTTTTTT. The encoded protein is CASRLGTGELFF.

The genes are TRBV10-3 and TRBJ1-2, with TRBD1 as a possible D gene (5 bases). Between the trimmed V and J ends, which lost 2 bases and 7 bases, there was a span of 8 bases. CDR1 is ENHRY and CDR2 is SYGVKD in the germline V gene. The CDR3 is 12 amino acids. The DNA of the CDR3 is TGTGCCATCAGTGAGACAGGACTTGGCTACACCTTC. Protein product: CAISETGLGYTF.

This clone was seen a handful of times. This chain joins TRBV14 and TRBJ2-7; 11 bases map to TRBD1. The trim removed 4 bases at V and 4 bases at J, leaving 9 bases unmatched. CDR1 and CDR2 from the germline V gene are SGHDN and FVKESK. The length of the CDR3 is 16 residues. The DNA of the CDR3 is TGTGCCAGCAGCCCCCGGGACAGGGGGGGATTATACGAGCAGTACTTC. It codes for CASSPRDRGGLYEQYF.

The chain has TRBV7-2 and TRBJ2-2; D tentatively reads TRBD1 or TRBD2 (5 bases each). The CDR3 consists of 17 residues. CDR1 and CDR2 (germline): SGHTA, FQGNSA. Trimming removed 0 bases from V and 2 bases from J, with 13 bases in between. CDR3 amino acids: CASSLALWDGNTGELFF. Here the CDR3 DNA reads TGTGCCAGCAGCTTAGCGCTCTGGGACGGTAACACCGGGGAGCTGTTTTTT. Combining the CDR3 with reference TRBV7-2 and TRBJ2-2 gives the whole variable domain GAGVSQSPSNKVTEKGKDVELRCDPISGHTALYWYRQSLGQGLEFLIYFQGNSAPDKSGLPSDRFSAERTGGSVSTLTIQRTQQEDSAVYLCASSLALWDGNTGELFFGEGSRLTVL.

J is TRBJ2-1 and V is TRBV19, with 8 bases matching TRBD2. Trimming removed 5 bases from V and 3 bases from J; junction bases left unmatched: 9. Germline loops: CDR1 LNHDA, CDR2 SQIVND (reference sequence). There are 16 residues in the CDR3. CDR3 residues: CASSLVLAGGYNEQFF. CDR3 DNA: TGTGCCAGTAGTTTGGTCCTGGCGGGGGGCTACAATGAGCAGTTCTTC.

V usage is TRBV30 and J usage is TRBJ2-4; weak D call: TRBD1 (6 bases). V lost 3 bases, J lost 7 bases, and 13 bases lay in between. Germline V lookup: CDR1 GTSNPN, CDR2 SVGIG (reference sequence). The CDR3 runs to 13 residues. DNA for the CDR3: TGTGCCTGGAGCCCGGGGCAGGGGAACATTCAGTACTTC. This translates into CAWSPGQGNIQYF.

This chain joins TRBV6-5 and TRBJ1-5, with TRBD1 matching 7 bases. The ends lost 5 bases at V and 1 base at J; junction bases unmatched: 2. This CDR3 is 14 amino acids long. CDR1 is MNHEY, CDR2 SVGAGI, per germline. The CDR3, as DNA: TGTGCCAGCAGTGAGGGACAGAGCAATCAGCCCCAGCATTTT. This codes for CASSEGQSNQPQHF.

CDR3 sequence: CASSTRTSGNSYTQYF. Here the CDR3 DNA reads TGTGCCAGCAGCACCCGGACTAGCGGGAATTCTTATACGCAGTATTTT. The V and J genes are TRBV11-2 and TRBJ2-3, with TRBD2 matching 12 bases. The CDR3 covers 16 residues. Looked up from germline, CDR1 is SGHAT and CDR2 is FQNNGV. The V and J ends lost 5 bases and 7 bases, in that order; junction bases with no gene match: 10.

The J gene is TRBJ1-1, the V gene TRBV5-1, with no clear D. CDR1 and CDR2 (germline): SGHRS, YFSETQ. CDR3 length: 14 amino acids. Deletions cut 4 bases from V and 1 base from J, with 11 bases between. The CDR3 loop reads CASSLRTGNTEAFF. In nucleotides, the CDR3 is TGCGCCAGCAGCCTCCGGACGGGGAACACTGAAGCTTTCTTT.

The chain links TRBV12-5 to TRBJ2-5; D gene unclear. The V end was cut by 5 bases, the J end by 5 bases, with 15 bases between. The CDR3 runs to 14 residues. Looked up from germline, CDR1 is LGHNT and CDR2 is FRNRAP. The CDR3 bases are TGTGCTAGTGGTGGCGACTCCCTCGGGGAGACCCAGTACTTC. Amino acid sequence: CASGGDSLGETQYF.

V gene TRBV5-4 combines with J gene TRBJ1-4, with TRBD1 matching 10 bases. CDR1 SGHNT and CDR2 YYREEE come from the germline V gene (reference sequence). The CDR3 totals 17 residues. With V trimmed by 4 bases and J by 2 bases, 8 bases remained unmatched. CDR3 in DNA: TGTGCCAGCAGCCCTGACAGGGGGCGGACGACTAATGAAAAACTGTTTTTT. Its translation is CASSPDRGRTTNEKLFF.

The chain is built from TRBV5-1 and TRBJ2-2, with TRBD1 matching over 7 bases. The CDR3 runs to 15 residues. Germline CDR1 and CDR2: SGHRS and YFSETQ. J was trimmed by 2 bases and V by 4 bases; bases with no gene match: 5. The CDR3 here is CASSGTAVNTGELFF. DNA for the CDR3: TGCGCCAGCAGCGGGACAGCAGTCAACACCGGGGAGCTGTTTTTT.

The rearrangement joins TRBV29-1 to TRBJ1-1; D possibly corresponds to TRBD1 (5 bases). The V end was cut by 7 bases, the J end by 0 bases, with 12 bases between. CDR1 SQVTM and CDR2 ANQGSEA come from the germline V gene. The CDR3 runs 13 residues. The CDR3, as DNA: TGCAGCGGGAAGGGACGGATGAACACTGAAGCTTTCTTT. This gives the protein CSGKGRMNTEAFF. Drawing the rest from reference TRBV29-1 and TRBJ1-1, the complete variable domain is SAVISQKPSRDICQRGTSLTIQCQVDSQVTMMFWYRQQPGQSLTLIATANQGSEATYESGFVIDKFPISRPNLTFSTLTVSNMSPEDSSIYLCSGKGRMNTEAFFGQGTRLTVV.

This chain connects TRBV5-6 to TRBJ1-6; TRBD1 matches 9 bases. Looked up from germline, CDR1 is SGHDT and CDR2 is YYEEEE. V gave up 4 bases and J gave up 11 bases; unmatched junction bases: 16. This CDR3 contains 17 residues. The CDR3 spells CASSIRHLSGQGPPLHF. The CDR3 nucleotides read TGTGCCAGCAGCATCCGCCACCTATCGGGACAGGGACCACCCCTCCACTTT.

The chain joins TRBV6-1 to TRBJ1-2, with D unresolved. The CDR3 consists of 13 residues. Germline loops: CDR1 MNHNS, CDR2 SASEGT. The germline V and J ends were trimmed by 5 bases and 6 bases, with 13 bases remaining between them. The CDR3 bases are TGTGCCAGCAGTATCCCCGCTTGGGATGGCTACACCTTC. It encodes CASSIPAWDGYTF.

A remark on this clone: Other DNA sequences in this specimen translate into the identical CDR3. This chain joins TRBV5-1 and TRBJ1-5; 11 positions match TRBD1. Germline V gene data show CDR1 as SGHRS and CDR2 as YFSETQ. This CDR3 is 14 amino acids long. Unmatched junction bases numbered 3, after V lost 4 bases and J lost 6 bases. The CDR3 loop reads CASSAGTGGQPQHF. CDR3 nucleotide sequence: TGCGCCAGCAGCGCCGGGACAGGGGGTCAGCCCCAGCATTTT.

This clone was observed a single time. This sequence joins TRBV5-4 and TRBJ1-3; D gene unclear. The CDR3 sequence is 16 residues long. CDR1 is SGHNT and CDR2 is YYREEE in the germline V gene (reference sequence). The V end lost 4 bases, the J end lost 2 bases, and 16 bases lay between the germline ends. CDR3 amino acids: CASSTAGGRTGNTIYF. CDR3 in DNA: TGTGCCAGCAGCACGGCGGGCGGGAGGACTGGAAACACCATATATTTT. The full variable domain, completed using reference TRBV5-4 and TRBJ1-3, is ETGVTQSPTHLIKTRGQQVTLRCSSQSGHNTVSWYQQALGQGPQFIFQYYREEENGRGNFPPRFSGLQFPNYSSELNVNALELDDSALYLCASSTAGGRTGNTIYFGEGSWLTVV.

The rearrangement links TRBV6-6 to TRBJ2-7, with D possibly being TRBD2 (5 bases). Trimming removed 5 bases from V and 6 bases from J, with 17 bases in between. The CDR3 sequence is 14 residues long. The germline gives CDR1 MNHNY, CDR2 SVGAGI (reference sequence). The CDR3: CASSLQEARIEQYV. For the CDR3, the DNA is TGTGCCAGCAGTCTTCAGGAGGCTCGCATCGAGCAGTACGTC.

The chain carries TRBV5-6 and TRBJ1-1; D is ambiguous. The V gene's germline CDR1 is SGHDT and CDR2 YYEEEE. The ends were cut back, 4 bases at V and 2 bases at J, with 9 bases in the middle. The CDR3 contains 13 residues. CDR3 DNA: TGTGCCAGCAGCACCCCGGGAAACACTGAAGCTTTCTTT. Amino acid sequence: CASSTPGNTEAFF.

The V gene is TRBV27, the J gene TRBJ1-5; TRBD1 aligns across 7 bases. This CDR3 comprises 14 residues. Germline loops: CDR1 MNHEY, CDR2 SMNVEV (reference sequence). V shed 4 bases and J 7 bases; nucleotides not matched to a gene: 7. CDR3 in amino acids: CASSSAGGRQPQHF. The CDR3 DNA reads TGTGCCAGCAGTTCGGCAGGGGGGAGACAGCCCCAGCATTTT.

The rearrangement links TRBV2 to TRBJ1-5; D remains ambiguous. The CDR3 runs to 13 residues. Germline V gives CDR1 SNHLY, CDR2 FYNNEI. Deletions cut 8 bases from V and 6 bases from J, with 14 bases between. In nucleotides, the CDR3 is TGTGCCAGCTGCAAGGGTCCCAGTCAGCCCCAGCATTTT. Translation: CASCKGPSQPQHF.

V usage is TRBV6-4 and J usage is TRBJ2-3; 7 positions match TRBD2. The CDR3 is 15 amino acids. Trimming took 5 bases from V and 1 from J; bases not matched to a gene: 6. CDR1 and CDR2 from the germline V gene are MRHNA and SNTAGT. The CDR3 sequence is CASSPVGGGTDTQYF. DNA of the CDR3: TGTGCCAGCAGTCCAGTGGGGGGGGGCACAGATACGCAGTATTTT.

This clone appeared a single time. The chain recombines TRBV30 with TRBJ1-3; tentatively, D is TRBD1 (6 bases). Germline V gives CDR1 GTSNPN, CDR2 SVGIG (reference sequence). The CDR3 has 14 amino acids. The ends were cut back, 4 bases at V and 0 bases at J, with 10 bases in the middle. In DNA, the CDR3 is TGTGCCTGGACCCCGACAGGCTCTGGAAACACCATATATTTT. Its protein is CAWTPTGSGNTIYF.

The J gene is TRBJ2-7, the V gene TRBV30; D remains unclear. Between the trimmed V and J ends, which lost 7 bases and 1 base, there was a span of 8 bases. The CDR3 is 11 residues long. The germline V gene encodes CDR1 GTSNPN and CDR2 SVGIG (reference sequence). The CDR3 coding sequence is TGTGCCTCAATGGGATCCTACGAGCAGTACTTC. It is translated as CASMGSYEQYF.